These 15 T cell receptor beta chains originate from one sample sequenced in a study of human T cells and chemical hapten exposure. Time point of the sample: patch test 2, 6 weeks after DPC sensitization. Documented treatment: therapeutic diphenylcyclopropenone sensitization with weekly scalp DPC. TCRdb reanalysed the RACE reads using MiXCR and keeps one entry per CDR3 protein. Among about 380,000 distinct CDR3 sequences, about 6.9% were seen once, and the ten largest hold under 7%. The specimen comprised whole blood, sampled in connection with sensitization to the hapten diphenylcyclopropenone (DPC). The receptors shown here come from a woman between 18 and 29 years old with alopecia areata. Some clones in this sample may be carry-over from other donors' samples.

This clonotype was counted many times. The gene calls are TRBV6-2 or TRBV6-3 and TRBJ1-1, with 10 nucleotides matching TRBD1. The CDR3 has 13 residues. The V segment lost 8 bases and the J segment 4 bases; nucleotides outside the gene matches: 4. CDR1 and CDR2 (germline): MNHEY, SVGEGT. Here the CDR3 reads CASGGQGSTEAFF. CDR3 sequence (DNA): TGTGCCAGCGGGGGACAGGGGAGCACTGAAGCTTTCTTT.

The chain has TRBV20-1 and TRBJ1-3; D not certain. Trimming removed 2 bases from V and 1 base from J, with 6 bases in between. The CDR3 totals 13 residues. Germline CDR1 and CDR2: DFQATT and SNEGSKA (reference sequence). The CDR3 nucleotides are TGCAGTGCTAGACGCGGTTCTGGAAACACCATATATTTT. Its protein product is CSARRGSGNTIYF.

This clonotype was seen at least ten times. This rearrangement joins TRBV20-1 to TRBJ2-5; possible D gene TRBD2, 7 bases. In germline, CDR1 is DFQATT, CDR2 SNEGSKA (reference sequence). CDR3 length: 14 amino acids. Trimming stripped 6 bases from V and 3 bases from J, with 17 bases between. The CDR3 reads CSALLGGAEETQYF. CDR3 sequence (DNA): TGCAGTGCCCTCCTAGGGGGGGCGGAAGAGACCCAGTACTTC.

In this sample, this clonotype turned up many times. This chain joins TRBV6-2 or TRBV6-3 and TRBJ2-3, with 9 bases identical to TRBD2. In germline, CDR1 is MNHEY, CDR2 SVGEGT. The V gene end was trimmed by 6 bases and the J gene end by 2 bases; junction bases not matched to a gene: 9. The CDR3 is 16 amino acids. The CDR3 nucleotides read TGTGCCAGCAGGACCCTCCAGCGGGGGGACACAGATACGCAGTATTTT. Its translation: CASRTLQRGDTDTQYF.

The chain joins TRBV6-6 to TRBJ2-5; TRBD1 matches 11 bases. V shed 2 bases, J shed 4 bases, and the junction held 3 bases outside the gene matches. CDR1 and CDR2 (germline): MNHNY, SVGAGI (reference sequence). The CDR3 is 15 residues long. Here the CDR3 reads CASSYPGQGVETQYF. CDR3 coding DNA: TGTGCCAGCAGTTACCCGGGACAGGGGGTAGAGACCCAGTACTTC.

This clonotype was detected a few times. The CDR3 spells CASSYDARGSETQYF. CDR3 bases: TGTGCCAGCAGTTACGACGCGCGGGGTTCAGAGACCCAGTACTTC. The rearrangement links TRBV6-5 to TRBJ2-5, with D possibly matching TRBD2 (6 bases). This CDR3 region has 15 residues. Germline V lookup: CDR1 MNHEY, CDR2 SVGAGI. The germline V and J ends were trimmed by 2 bases and 4 bases, with 14 bases remaining between them.

This clonotype was seen only a few times. The CDR3 DNA is TGTGCCAGCAGCATGACAGGGGGCAGCAATCAGCCCCAGCATTTT. Amino acids: CASSMTGGSNQPQHF. The chain joins TRBV6-5 to TRBJ1-5, with 10 bases fitting TRBD1. J lost 1 base, V lost 6 bases, and 3 bases had no gene match. There are 15 residues in the CDR3. Germline values: CDR1 MNHEY, CDR2 SVGAGI.

The chain uses TRBV27 and TRBJ1-1; D is perhaps TRBD1 (6 bases). Germline V lookup: CDR1 MNHEY, CDR2 SMNVEV (reference sequence). V lost 6 bases to trimming and J lost 2 bases, with 25 bases between them. The length of the CDR3 is 18 residues. The CDR3 coding sequence is TGTGCCAGCAGGCCGAAAGCTCCAGGGAGGGGGGTTAACACTGAAGCTTTCTTT. Its translation is CASRPKAPGRGVNTEAFF.

This clonotype was observed a few times. The chain uses TRBV18 and TRBJ2-7; possible D gene TRBD1, 7 bases. The CDR3 sequence is 13 residues long. The V end lost 8 bases, the J end lost 3 bases, and 14 bases lay between the germline ends. CDR1 is KGHSH and CDR2 is LQKENI in the germline V gene. The CDR3 coding sequence is TGTGCCAGCACAGGGGACTCCCACTACGAGCAGTACTTC. It encodes CASTGDSHYEQYF.

The chain carries TRBV5-1 and TRBJ2-7, with a weak D call TRBD1 (5 bases). V lost 1 base and J 2 bases, leaving 10 bases between the germline ends. This CDR3 is 14 amino acids long. Germline assignment: CDR1 SGHRS and CDR2 YFSETQ. The chain's CDR3 is CASSLMDKTYEQYF. Written as DNA, the CDR3 is TGCGCCAGCAGCTTGATGGACAAGACCTACGAGCAGTACTTC.

This clonotype was seen more than once but under ten times. The rearrangement joins TRBV4-1 to TRBJ2-1, with 10 bases lining up with TRBD2. Germline loops: CDR1 MGHRA, CDR2 YSYEKL. The CDR3 runs to 17 residues. V lost 4 bases to trimming and J lost 5 bases; unmatched junction nucleotides: 11. The CDR3 protein is CASSPRLAGSLNNEQFF. The DNA for the CDR3 is TGCGCCAGCAGCCCTCGACTAGCGGGCTCATTAAACAATGAGCAGTTCTTC.

This clonotype was seen a handful of times. V is TRBV12-3 or TRBV12-4 and J is TRBJ2-3, with D tentatively TRBD2 (5 bases). This CDR3 has 14 amino acids. Deletions cut 5 bases from V and 2 bases from J, with 11 bases between. DNA for the CDR3: TGTGCCAGCAGTCGCCCCGGGGACACAGATACGCAGTATTTT. This codes for CASSRPGDTDTQYF.

The chain recombines TRBV29-1 with TRBJ2-6; perhaps TRBD2 as D (5 bases). Trimming removed 0 bases at V and 4 bases at J, with 10 bases between. The length of the CDR3 is 15 residues. Germline-derived CDR1 and CDR2 are SQVTM and ANQGSEA. The chain's CDR3 is CSVEDTGSGANVLTF. CDR3 nucleotides: TGCAGCGTTGAAGATACGGGATCCGGGGCCAACGTCCTGACTTTC.

The genes are TRBV2 and TRBJ1-1, with D unclear. V was shortened by 6 bases and J by 1 base, with 15 bases between the two germline ends. This CDR3 is 15 amino acids long. The germline CDR1 and CDR2 sequences are SNHLY and FYNNEI. The DNA for the CDR3 is TGTGCCAGCAGCGAACAATCACGTCCGAACACTGAAGCTTTCTTT. This translates into CASSEQSRPNTEAFF.

The gene calls are TRBV12-3 or TRBV12-4 and TRBJ1-1, with D hard to call. The CDR3 is 13 amino acids. V dropped 6 bases and J dropped 2 bases, with 10 bases sitting between them. CDR3 DNA sequence: TGTGCCAGCAGCCCGAACAGCAACACTGAAGCTTTCTTT. Translating gives CASSPNSNTEAFF.